This T cell receptor beta chain was documented in a study of radiation and T cells in renal cell carcinoma. For the study at large: Nephrectomy followed 15 Gy stereotactic body radiation by 4 weeks.

Time point denoted: blood 2 weeks post-SBRT. Treatment indicated: 15 Gy SBRT to primary tumor, nephrectomy 4 weeks later. TCRdb keeps only in-frame clones here, not all; method: immunoSEQ multiplex PCR. The sample consists of 100,000 to 150,000 clones, 88% of them appearing once. General study findings and limits: From baseline, blood top tumor clonotypes peaked at 2 weeks post-radiation. No pretreatment tumor biopsies were available for baseline clonotypes.

Germline CDR1 SGDLS, CDR2 YYNGEE. V was cut by 4 bases and J by 2 bases, with 13 bases left in between. This CDR3 has 15 amino acids. Comments on this clone: The antigen is undetermined.

V is TRBV9 and J is TRBJ2-1; the D gene could be TRBD1 or TRBD2 (5 bases each). Sequencing was performed on blood, taken from a patient whose treatment included radiotherapy and nephrectomy. This clonotype was obtained from a woman aged 65 to 85 with renal cell carcinoma. CDR3 nucleotides: TGTGCCAGCAGCAGCTTAGGGACGGCCTACAATGAGCAGTTCTTC. Protein: CASSSLGTAYNEQFF. Drawing the rest from reference TRBV9 and TRBJ2-1, the complete variable domain is DSGVTQTPKHLITATGQRVTLRCSPRSGDLSVYWYQQSLDQGLQFLIQYYNGEERAKGNILERFSAQQFPDLHSELNLSSLELGDSALYFCASSSLGTAYNEQFFGPGTRLTVL.